A selection of T cell receptor beta chains follows, all from one sample in a study of vaccination and CD4 T cells after COVID-19. Their specific antigens are unknown. TCRdb re-derived calls from the PCR reads in MiXCR, one entry per CDR3 protein. This table has 9,000 to 15,000 distinct CDR3 sequences, around 78% appearing once. The sequenced sample was CD4+ T cells from blood, cultured in vitro. These receptors all stem from a human donor who had recovered from COVID-19. Each CDR3 is given with its conserved first and last residue. The order of the fields is clone size, D gene, V gene, J gene, CDR3 protein, CDR3 DNA. D genes are given only for firm matches. Clone size is shown for a subset of rows, as once, few, many or a class of expanded clone.

clone_size: .; d_call: .; v_call: TRBV7-3; j_call: TRBJ1-2; cdr3_aa: CASSSSGAGYYGYTF; cdr3_nt: TGTGCCAGCAGCTCCTCAGGGGCCGGTTACTATGGCTACACCTTC
clone_size: .; d_call: .; v_call: TRBV27; j_call: TRBJ1-1; cdr3_aa: CASSWAGEDTEAFF; cdr3_nt: TGTGCCAGCAGTTGGGCAGGGGAGGACACTGAAGCTTTCTTT
clone_size: .; d_call: TRBD1; v_call: TRBV6-1; j_call: TRBJ2-7; cdr3_aa: CASRSWGQGVEQYF; cdr3_nt: TGTGCCAGCAGATCTTGGGGACAGGGGGTCGAGCAGTACTTC
clone_size: .; d_call: TRBD1; v_call: TRBV19; j_call: TRBJ1-5; cdr3_aa: CATQDRPGGNQPQHF; cdr3_nt: TGTGCCACCCAGGACAGGCCGGGCGGCAATCAGCCCCAGCATTTT
clone_size: .; d_call: .; v_call: TRBV28; j_call: TRBJ1-5; cdr3_aa: CASSKGTPRAYQPQHF; cdr3_nt: TGTGCCAGCAGTAAAGGGACCCCCAGGGCGTATCAGCCCCAGCATTTT
clone_size: .; d_call: .; v_call: TRBV27; j_call: TRBJ2-3; cdr3_aa: CASSLGTDTQYF; cdr3_nt: TGTGCCAGCAGTTTAGGCACAGATACGCAGTATTTT
clone_size: .; d_call: TRBD1; v_call: TRBV24-1; j_call: TRBJ2-2; cdr3_aa: CATSSFLGTGGWTGELFF; cdr3_nt: TGTGCCACCAGTTCGTTCTTGGGGACAGGTGGTTGGACCGGGGAGCTGTTTTTT
clone_size: once; d_call: .; v_call: TRBV19; j_call: TRBJ1-5; cdr3_aa: CASTGRANQPQHF; cdr3_nt: TGTGCCAGTACCGGCAGGGCTAATCAGCCCCAGCATTTT
clone_size: .; d_call: .; v_call: TRBV19; j_call: TRBJ2-5; cdr3_aa: CASSAAGGETQYF; cdr3_nt: TGTGCCAGTTCCGCGGCAGGGGGGGAGACCCAGTACTTC
clone_size: .; d_call: .; v_call: TRBV30; j_call: TRBJ2-1; cdr3_aa: CAWSDRGGPQIDNEQFF; cdr3_nt: TGTGCCTGGAGTGACAGGGGAGGCCCCCAGATTGACAATGAGCAGTTCTTC
clone_size: .; d_call: TRBD1; v_call: TRBV12-3/TRBV12-4; j_call: TRBJ1-1; cdr3_aa: CASTPDRAWAFF; cdr3_nt: TGTGCTAGCACCCCGGACAGGGCTTGGGCTTTCTTT
clone_size: once; d_call: TRBD2; v_call: TRBV7-3; j_call: TRBJ2-1; cdr3_aa: CASSPGLAPPAEQFF; cdr3_nt: TGTGCCAGCAGCCCGGGACTAGCGCCGCCGGCTGAGCAGTTCTTC
clone_size: .; d_call: TRBD2; v_call: TRBV7-2; j_call: TRBJ2-7; cdr3_aa: CASSPMRLAYEQYF; cdr3_nt: TGTGCCAGCAGCCCAATGCGACTAGCGTACGAGCAGTACTTC
clone_size: .; d_call: .; v_call: TRBV11-2; j_call: TRBJ1-5; cdr3_aa: CASSLDPYSNQPQHF; cdr3_nt: TGTGCCAGCAGCTTAGATCCATATAGCAATCAGCCCCAGCATTTT
clone_size: .; d_call: TRBD1; v_call: TRBV6-1; j_call: TRBJ1-6; cdr3_aa: CASEDRGRGSPLHF; cdr3_nt: TGTGCCAGCGAGGACAGGGGAAGGGGATCACCCCTCCACTTT
clone_size: once; d_call: TRBD1; v_call: TRBV28; j_call: TRBJ1-5; cdr3_aa: CASSLGQGLTQPQHF; cdr3_nt: TGTGCCAGCAGTCTCGGACAGGGGCTTACTCAGCCCCAGCATTTT
clone_size: .; d_call: .; v_call: TRBV27; j_call: TRBJ2-5; cdr3_aa: CASSFGRATPPETQYF; cdr3_nt: TGTGCCAGCAGTTTCGGACGGGCTACGCCCCCAGAGACCCAGTACTTC
clone_size: .; d_call: .; v_call: TRBV7-8; j_call: TRBJ2-1; cdr3_aa: CASSHPTGNEQFF; cdr3_nt: TGTGCCAGCAGCCACCCCACAGGGAATGAGCAGTTCTTC
clone_size: .; d_call: .; v_call: TRBV19; j_call: TRBJ1-2; cdr3_aa: CASSISYYGYTF; cdr3_nt: TGTGCCAGTAGTATTTCGTACTATGGCTACACCTTC